These T cell receptor beta chains were read from a single sample in a study of T cell responses to AZD1222 COVID-19 vaccine. Sequencing was performed with immunoSEQ multiplex PCR; in TCRdb, only in-frame clones are kept and a portion is missing. Here the sample spans fewer than 180,000 clones, 80% to 95% being singletons. Material: peripheral blood, obtained 28 days after the second AZD1222 dose. These receptors were taken from an adult who received the AZD1222 COVID-19 vaccine. The conserved cysteine and the conserved F or W are not part of the CDR3 here.

>TRBV6-4
ASSPQGAPYGYT
>TRBV14
ASSQESDRWYGYT
>TRBV6-5
ASSYSGDKDGQY
>TRBV7-9
ASSSPGQGLLAF
>TRBV10-3
AISPGTGIEKLF
>TRBV21-1
ASSNNQGNTGELF
>TRBV5-4
ASSYGPRPEQY
>TRBV10-3
ATLYREDTEAF
>TRBV19
ASSIVGQYDGYT
>TRBV6-5
ASSYSAGTNEKLF
>TRBV30
AWSVGQSNQPQH
>TRBV10-3
AISAGDSNQPQH
>TRBV6-7
AGSLGRERITGELF
>TRBV4-1
ASSPLFRRNEQF
>TRBV18
ASSPLGHQETQY
>TRBV18
ASSLLEGGRAVNEQF
>TRBV30
AWSQPSRFNYGYT
>TRBV4-1
ASSQPGAKNTEAF
>TRBV27
ASSFVGDQPQH
>TRBV9
ASSVVPTAGNTIY
>TRBV7-6
ASSLNIGREGHEQF
>TRBV19
ASRVPGTDYGYT
>TRBV3-1/TRBV3-2
ASSQVGPGQETQY
>TRBV7-9
ASNQVKTVDSYEQY
>TRBV18
ASSQGGGLYEQY
>TRBV19
ASRQIYTEAF
>TRBV14
ASSPLGRSSYEQY
>TRBV6-4
ASSEGSDTDTQY
>TRBV10-1
ASSGKTSGSPFSYNEQF
>TRBV11-2
ASSLTGYEQY
>TRBV3-1/TRBV3-2
ASSPSGTRPTHEQF
>TRBV4-2
ASSQEGASNEQF
>TRBV19
ASSMPGGAALGEQY
>TRBV4-1
ASSQEGTSFYEQY
>TRBV5-1
ASSFYPGNTEAF
>TRBV15
ATSRVGGQKIGGYT
>TRBV15
ATSRARNAGNTIY
>TRBV29-1
SVAPGQGVYGYT
>TRBV7-9
ASSLELGQDPSNQPQH
>TRBV2
ASIASRGYTGELF
>TRBV6-1
ASSEASGGYETQY
>TRBV14
ASSQDVSYYGGYT
>TRBV7-9
ASSTRGGWTEAF
>TRBV29-1
SVLLETQY
>TRBV3-1/TRBV3-2
ASSQDPGGLGSGANVLT
>TRBV27
ASSSRSLNTEAF